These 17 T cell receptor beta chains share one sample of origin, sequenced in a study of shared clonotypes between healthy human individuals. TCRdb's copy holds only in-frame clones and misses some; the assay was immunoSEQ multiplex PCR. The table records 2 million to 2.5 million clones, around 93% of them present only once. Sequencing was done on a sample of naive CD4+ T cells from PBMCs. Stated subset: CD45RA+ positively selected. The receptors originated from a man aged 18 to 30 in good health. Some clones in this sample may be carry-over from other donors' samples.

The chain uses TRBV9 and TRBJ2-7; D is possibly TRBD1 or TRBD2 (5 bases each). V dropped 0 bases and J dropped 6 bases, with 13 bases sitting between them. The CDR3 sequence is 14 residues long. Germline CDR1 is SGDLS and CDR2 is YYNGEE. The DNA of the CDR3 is TGTGCCAGCAGCGTAGCGATGAGAGGGACCGAGCAGTACTTC. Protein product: CASSVAMRGTEQYF.

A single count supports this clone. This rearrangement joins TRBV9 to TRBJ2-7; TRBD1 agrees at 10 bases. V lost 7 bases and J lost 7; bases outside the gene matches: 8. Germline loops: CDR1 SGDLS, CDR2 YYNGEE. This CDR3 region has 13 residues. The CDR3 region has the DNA TGTGCCAGCGGACCGGGACAGGGGTTTGAGCAGTACTTC. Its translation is CASGPGQGFEQYF.

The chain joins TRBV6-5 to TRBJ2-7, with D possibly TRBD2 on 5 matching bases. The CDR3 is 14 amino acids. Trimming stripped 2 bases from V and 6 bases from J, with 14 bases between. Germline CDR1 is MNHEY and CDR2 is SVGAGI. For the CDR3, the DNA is TGTGCCAGCAGTTACCAGAGGGAAGCTAGCGAGCAGTACTTC. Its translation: CASSYQREASEQYF.

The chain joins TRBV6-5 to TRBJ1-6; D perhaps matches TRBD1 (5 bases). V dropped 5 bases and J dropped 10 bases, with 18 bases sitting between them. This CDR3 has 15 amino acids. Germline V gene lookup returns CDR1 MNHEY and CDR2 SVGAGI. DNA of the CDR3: TGTGCCAGCAGTCGGGACCACCGACAGTCGTCACCCCTCCACTTT. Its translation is CASSRDHRQSSPLHF.

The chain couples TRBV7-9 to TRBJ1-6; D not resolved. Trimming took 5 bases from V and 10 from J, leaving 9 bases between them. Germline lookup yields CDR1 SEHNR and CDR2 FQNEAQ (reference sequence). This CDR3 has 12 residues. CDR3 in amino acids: CASSRGGSPLHF. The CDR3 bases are TGTGCCAGCAGCCGGGGTGGATCACCCCTCCACTTT.

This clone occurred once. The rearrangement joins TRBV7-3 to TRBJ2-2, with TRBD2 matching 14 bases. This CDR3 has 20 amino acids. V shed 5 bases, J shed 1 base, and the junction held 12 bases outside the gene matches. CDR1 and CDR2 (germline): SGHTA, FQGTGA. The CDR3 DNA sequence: TGTGCCAGCAGCCAACCGGGACTAGCGGGAGAAGGTGGGAACACCGGGGAGCTGTTTTTT. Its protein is CASSQPGLAGEGGNTGELFF.

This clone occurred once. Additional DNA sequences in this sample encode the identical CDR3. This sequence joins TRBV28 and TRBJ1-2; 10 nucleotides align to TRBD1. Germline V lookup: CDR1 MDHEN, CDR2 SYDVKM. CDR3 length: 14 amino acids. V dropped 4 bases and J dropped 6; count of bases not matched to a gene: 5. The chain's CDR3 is CASSSPGQGNGYTF. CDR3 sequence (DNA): TGTGCCAGCAGTTCACCGGGACAGGGGAATGGCTACACCTTC.

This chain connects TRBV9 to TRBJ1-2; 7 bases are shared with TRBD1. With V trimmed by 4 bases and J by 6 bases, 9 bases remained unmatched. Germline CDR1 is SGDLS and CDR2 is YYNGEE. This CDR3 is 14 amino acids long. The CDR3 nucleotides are TGTGCCAGCAGCCCAGAGATAGGGGGCGATGGCTACACCTTC. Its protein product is CASSPEIGGDGYTF.

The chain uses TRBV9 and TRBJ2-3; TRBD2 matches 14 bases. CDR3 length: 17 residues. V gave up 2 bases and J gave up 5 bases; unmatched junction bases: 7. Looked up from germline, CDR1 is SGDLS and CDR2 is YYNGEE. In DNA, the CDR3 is TGTGCCAGCAGCGTGGTGGGACTAGCGGGAGTCCGAGATACGCAGTATTTT. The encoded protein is CASSVVGLAGVRDTQYF.

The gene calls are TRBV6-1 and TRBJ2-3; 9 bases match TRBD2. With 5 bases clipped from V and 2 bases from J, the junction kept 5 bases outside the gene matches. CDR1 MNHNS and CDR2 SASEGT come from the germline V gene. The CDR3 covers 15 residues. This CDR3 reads CASSKTSGYTDTQYF. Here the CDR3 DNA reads TGTGCCAGCAGTAAGACTAGCGGTTACACAGATACGCAGTATTTT.

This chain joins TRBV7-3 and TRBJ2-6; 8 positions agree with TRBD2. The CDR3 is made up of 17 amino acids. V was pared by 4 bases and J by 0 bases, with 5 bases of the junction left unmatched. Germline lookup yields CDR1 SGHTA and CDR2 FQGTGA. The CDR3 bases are TGTGCCAGCAGCTCGCAGCGGGAGTTCTCTGGGGCCAACGTCCTGACTTTC. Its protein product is CASSSQREFSGANVLTF.

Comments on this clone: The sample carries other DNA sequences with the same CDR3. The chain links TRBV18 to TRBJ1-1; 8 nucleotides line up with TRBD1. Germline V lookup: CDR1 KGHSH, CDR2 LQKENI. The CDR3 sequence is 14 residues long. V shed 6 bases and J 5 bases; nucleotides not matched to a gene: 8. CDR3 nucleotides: TGTGCCAGCTCCCCCTTGACAGGGGAGACTGAAGCTTTCTTT. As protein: CASSPLTGETEAFF.

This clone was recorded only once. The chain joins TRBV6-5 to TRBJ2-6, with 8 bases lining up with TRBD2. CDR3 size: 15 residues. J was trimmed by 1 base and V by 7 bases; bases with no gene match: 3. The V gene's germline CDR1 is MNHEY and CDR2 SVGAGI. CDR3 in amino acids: CASTPGGSGANVLTF. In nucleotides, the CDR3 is TGTGCCAGCACCCCGGGGGGGTCTGGGGCCAACGTCCTGACTTTC.

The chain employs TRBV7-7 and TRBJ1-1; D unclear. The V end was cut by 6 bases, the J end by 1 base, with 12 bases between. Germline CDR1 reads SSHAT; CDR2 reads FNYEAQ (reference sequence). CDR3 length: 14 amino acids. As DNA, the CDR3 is TGTGCCAGCAGGGAAGGGCAGAGGAACACTGAAGCTTTCTTT. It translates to CASREGQRNTEAFF.

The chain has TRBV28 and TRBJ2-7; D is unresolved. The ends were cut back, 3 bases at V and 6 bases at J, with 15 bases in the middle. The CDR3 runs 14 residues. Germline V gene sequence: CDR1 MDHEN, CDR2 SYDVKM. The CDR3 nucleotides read TGTGCCAGCAGTTTGTTCGGCCAGAAGGGCGAGCAGTACTTC. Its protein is CASSLFGQKGEQYF. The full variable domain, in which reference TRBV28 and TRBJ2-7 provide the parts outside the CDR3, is DVKVTQSSRYLVKRTGEKVFLECVQDMDHENMFWYRQDPGLGLRLIYFSYDVKMKEKGDIPEGYSVSREKKERFSLILESASTNQTSMYLCASSLFGQKGEQYFGPGTRLTVT.

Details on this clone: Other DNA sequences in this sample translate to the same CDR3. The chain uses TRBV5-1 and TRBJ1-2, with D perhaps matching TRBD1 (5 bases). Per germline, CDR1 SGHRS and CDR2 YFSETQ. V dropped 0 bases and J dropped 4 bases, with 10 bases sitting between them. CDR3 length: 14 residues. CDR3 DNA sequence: TGCGCCAGCAGCTTGGTCGCAGGGAGCTATGGCTACACCTTC. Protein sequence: CASSLVAGSYGYTF.

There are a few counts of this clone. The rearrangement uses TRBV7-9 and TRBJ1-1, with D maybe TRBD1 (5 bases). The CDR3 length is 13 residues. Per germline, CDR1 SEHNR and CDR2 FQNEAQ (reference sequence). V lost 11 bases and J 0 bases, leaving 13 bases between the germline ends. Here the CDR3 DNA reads TGTGCCGGGGGAGACGGCATGAACACTGAAGCTTTCTTT. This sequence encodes CAGGDGMNTEAFF.